Shown below are 17 T cell receptor beta chains from a single sample sequenced in a study of cytomegalovirus exposure and HLA in healthy donors. TCRdb's copy holds only in-frame clones and misses some; the assay was immunoSEQ multiplex PCR. The table includes about 60,000 clones, 90% detected once. The sample taken for sequencing was PBMCs. The source is a man aged 18 to 30 in good health and CMV-seronegative.

Concerning this clone: The junction departs from the called germline gene at one end, perhaps through a read error. V is TRBV5-8 and J is TRBJ1-5, with 9 bases fitting TRBD1. CDR1 and CDR2 (germline): SGHTS, YDEGEE. The CDR3 is made up of 14 amino acids. The CDR3 reads CASGFGTGNQPQHF. CDR3 coding DNA: TGTGCCAGCGGCTTTGGGACAGGGAATCAGCCCCAGCATTTT.

This clone was seen more than once but under ten times. The chain employs TRBV28 and TRBJ1-5, with TRBD1 matching 10 bases. With V trimmed by 1 base and J by 7 bases, 10 bases remained unmatched. Germline CDR1 reads MDHEN; CDR2 reads SYDVKM. This CDR3 contains 17 residues. The CDR3 DNA reads as TGTGCCAGCAGTTTATCCTACTCCGGGACAGGGGTCCAGCCCCAGCATTTT. Translation gives CASSLSYSGTGVQPQHF.

J is TRBJ2-7 and V is TRBV30; D is undetermined. V was pared by 2 bases and J by 2 bases, with 7 bases between. The CDR3 is made up of 12 amino acids. Germline CDR1 GTSNPN, CDR2 SVGIG (reference sequence). The CDR3 protein is CAWSYNPYEQYF. In DNA, the CDR3 is TGTGCCTGGAGTTACAATCCCTACGAGCAGTACTTC.

The rearrangement links TRBV6-5 to TRBJ1-2; TRBD1 matches at 8 bases. This CDR3 spans 13 amino acids. V dropped 5 bases and J dropped 7; count of bases not matched to a gene: 6. Germline-derived CDR1 and CDR2 are MNHEY and SVGAGI. The CDR3 protein is CASSHGQGGGYTF. The CDR3 nucleotides are TGTGCCAGCAGTCATGGACAGGGTGGTGGCTACACCTTC.

The rearrangement uses TRBV10-3 and TRBJ2-1; 11 bases match TRBD2. V lost 10 bases to trimming and J lost 7 bases; unmatched junction nucleotides: 12. The CDR3 totals 15 residues. Germline lookup yields CDR1 ENHRY and CDR2 SYGVKD. The CDR3 here is CATGPTSSGRNEQFF. Here the CDR3 DNA reads TGTGCCACCGGCCCCACATCTAGCGGGAGGAATGAGCAGTTCTTC.

The chain couples TRBV18 to TRBJ2-7, with 9 bases fitting TRBD1. CDR1 is KGHSH, CDR2 LQKENI, per germline. The CDR3 loop spans 14 amino acids. The ends lost 8 bases at V and 7 bases at J; junction bases unmatched: 12. The CDR3 protein is CASATGTGMVEQYF. CDR3 in DNA: TGTGCCAGCGCCACCGGGACAGGGATGGTGGAGCAGTACTTC.

The chain has TRBV19 and TRBJ1-1; D gene unclear. V shed 7 bases and J shed 3 bases, with 12 bases lying between them. Germline CDR1 is LNHDA and CDR2 is SQIVND (reference sequence). The CDR3 totals 13 residues. Here the CDR3 DNA reads TGTGCCAGTACCCCCTCCGCGTACACTGAAGCTTTCTTT. It translates to CASTPSAYTEAFF.

The chain uses TRBV19 and TRBJ2-1; 9 bases line up with TRBD1. The CDR3 length is 16 residues. The germline V gene encodes CDR1 LNHDA and CDR2 SQIVND (reference sequence). With V trimmed by 4 bases and J by 4 bases, 8 bases remained unmatched. The CDR3 here is CASSKQYRGRYNEQFF. In nucleotides, the CDR3 is TGTGCCAGTAGTAAACAATACAGGGGGCGATACAATGAGCAGTTCTTC.

The genes are TRBV4-1 and TRBJ2-3; 8 bases line up with TRBD1. Trimming took 1 base from V and 6 from J; bases not matched to a gene: 12. Germline CDR1 and CDR2: MGHRA and YSYEKL. CDR3 length: 17 residues. This chain's CDR3 is CASSQGIRQGLGDTQYF. CDR3 DNA: TGCGCCAGCAGCCAAGGAATTAGACAGGGGTTGGGGGATACGCAGTATTTT.

V gene TRBV27 combines with J gene TRBJ2-1; possible D gene TRBD2, 6 bases. Germline V gives CDR1 MNHEY, CDR2 SMNVEV (reference sequence). CDR3 length equals 15 residues. V was clipped by 2 bases and J by 0 bases, with 8 bases between them. In nucleotides, the CDR3 is TGTGCCAGCAGTTTAAGGGGACTCTCCTACAATGAGCAGTTCTTC. This translates into CASSLRGLSYNEQFF.

The chain carries TRBV7-9 and TRBJ1-1; D is uncertain. CDR1 and CDR2 (germline): SEHNR, FQNEAQ (reference sequence). V was cut by 5 bases and J by 2 bases, with 6 bases left in between. CDR3 length equals 12 residues. This CDR3 reads CASSQENTEAFF. CDR3 in DNA: TGTGCCAGCAGCCAGGAAAACACTGAAGCTTTCTTT.

The genes are TRBV18 and TRBJ2-5; TRBD2 is a possible D gene (5 bases). The CDR3 contains 13 residues. Trimming pared 4 bases from V and 2 bases from J, leaving 8 bases between. Germline CDR1 is KGHSH and CDR2 is LQKENI. CDR3 sequence: CASSRAVQETQYF. CDR3 DNA sequence: TGTGCCAGCTCACGAGCGGTTCAAGAGACCCAGTACTTC.

The chain recombines TRBV19 with TRBJ1-1; 7 bases align to TRBD1. This CDR3 has 16 amino acids. Germline V gene lookup returns CDR1 LNHDA and CDR2 SQIVND (reference sequence). V lost 0 bases, J lost 7 bases, and 11 bases stayed unmatched. DNA of the CDR3: TGTGCCAGTAGTATAGATGGCGACAGGGATCTCGATGAAGCTTTCTTT. Protein: CASSIDGDRDLDEAFF. Looking up the rest from reference TRBV19 and TRBJ1-1 gives the full variable domain: DGGITQSPKYLFRKEGQNVTLSCEQNLNHDAMYWYRQDPGQGLRLIYYSQIVNDFQKGDIAEGYSVSREKKESFPLTVTSAQKNPTAFYLCASSIDGDRDLDEAFFGQGTRLTVV.

This clone has just one count. The chain uses TRBV4-1 and TRBJ2-5, with 7 bases identical to TRBD2. The germline V gene has CDR1 MGHRA and CDR2 YSYEKL. With V trimmed by 1 base and J by 2 bases, 4 bases remained unmatched. The CDR3 length is 15 residues. The CDR3 sequence is CASSQVSSGQETQYF. In nucleotides, the CDR3 is TGCGCCAGCAGCCAAGTATCTAGCGGACAAGAGACCCAGTACTTC.

The CDR3 bases are TGCGCCAGCAGCCAAGATGACAGGGGCCCAGATACGCAGTATTTT. This encodes CASSQDDRGPDTQYF. The chain has TRBV4-3 and TRBJ2-3, with 8 bases aligning to TRBD1. V shed 0 bases, J shed 4 bases, and the junction held 3 bases outside the gene matches. The CDR3 is 15 amino acids. Per germline, CDR1 LGHNA and CDR2 YSLEER.

V gene TRBV21-1 combines with J gene TRBJ2-1; the table names TRBD2, a call not compared with the DNA. TRBV21-1 is labeled a pseudogene. The length of the CDR3 is 13 residues. The CDR3 spells CATEDSHYNEQFF. The CDR3 DNA reads as TGTGCCACCGAGGACTCACACTACAATGAGCAGTTCTTC.

The chain recombines TRBV19 with TRBJ2-1; 10 nucleotides line up with TRBD2. The V gene's germline CDR1 is LNHDA and CDR2 SQIVND (reference sequence). J was trimmed by 8 bases and V by 9 bases; bases with no gene match: 10. CDR3 size: 14 residues. The CDR3 reads CASVGTSVYDEQFF. CDR3 sequence (DNA): TGTGCCAGCGTAGGGACTAGCGTTTATGATGAGCAGTTCTTC.